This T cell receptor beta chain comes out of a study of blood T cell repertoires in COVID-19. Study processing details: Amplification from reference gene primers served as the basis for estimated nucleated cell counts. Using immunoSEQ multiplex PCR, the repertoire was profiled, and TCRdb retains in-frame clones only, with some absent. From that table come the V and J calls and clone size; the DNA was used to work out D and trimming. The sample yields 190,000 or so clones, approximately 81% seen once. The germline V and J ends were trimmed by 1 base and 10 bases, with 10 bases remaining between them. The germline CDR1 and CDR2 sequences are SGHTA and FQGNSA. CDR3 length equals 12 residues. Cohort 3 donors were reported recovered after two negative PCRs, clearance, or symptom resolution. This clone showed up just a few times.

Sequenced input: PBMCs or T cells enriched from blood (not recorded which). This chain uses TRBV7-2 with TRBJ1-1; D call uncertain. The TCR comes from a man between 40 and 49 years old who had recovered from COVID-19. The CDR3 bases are TGTGCCAGCAGCTTAGTGAGGGCCGCAGCTTTCTTT. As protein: CASSLVRAAAFF.